Here is one T cell receptor beta chain with its context. Its antigen is not identified. TCRdb called the reads again in MiXCR, with one record for every CDR3 protein. The table records some 350,000 distinct CDR3 sequences, 34% of them present only once. This record belongs to a study of T cell repertoires in cytomegalovirus infection. In the study overall: Indicated by public TCR beta signatures were CMV infection and matching HLA type.

The CDR3 is 12 amino acids. The germline CDR1 and CDR2 sequences are MNHNY and SVGAGI (reference sequence). Trimming pared 7 bases from V and 0 bases from J, leaving 7 bases between. Study-wide points: Totalled public TCR beta family frequency picked out people who carried CMV plus the relevant HLA. What dominated the ex vivo response were HLA-C-restricted CMV-specific TCR beta clonotypes.

The source of this sequence is a human donor in good health (CMV status not recorded). Some clones in this sample may be carry-over from other donors' samples. The chain couples TRBV6-6 to TRBJ2-7; D perhaps matches TRBD2 (5 bases). The sequencing used cultured PBMCs, collected from culture after CMV antigen stimulation. In DNA, the CDR3 is TGTGCCAGCATGAGCGGCTCCTACGAGCAGTACTTC. Translation gives CASMSGSYEQYF.